This TCR beta chain stems from a study of blood T cells in healthy people across ages. Notes on the study in general: Across the age range, TCR beta diversity per million T cells fell in a roughly linear way. Diversity estimates from one million T cells were considered underestimates. A conclusive naive versus antigen-experienced comparison was prevented by the unsorted PBMCs.

Germline V gene data show CDR1 as MDHEN and CDR2 as SYDVKM. The CDR3 runs to 18 residues. With 5 bases clipped from V and 6 bases from J, the junction kept 14 bases outside the gene matches. Comment on this clonotype: Its antigen is currently unknown.

Then a second PCR, running about 7 to 11 cycles, was carried out with a sample-barcoded 5' primer and a J-beta primer mix. TCRdb re-called the 5' RACE reads with MiXCR, one entry per CDR3 protein. This sample has over 950,000 distinct CDR3 sequences, with around 54% found just once. The sample comprised blood. V and J are TRBV28 and TRBJ2-3; 13 positions match TRBD2. This receptor was identified in an older woman in good health. The CDR3 loop reads CASSQLRTSGRGGDTQYF. The CDR3 DNA reads as TGTGCCAGCAGTCAACTCAGGACTAGCGGGAGAGGGGGGGATACGCAGTATTTT.